A single sample gave rise to the 23 T cell receptor beta chains below, sequenced in a study of T cells after yellow fever vaccination. TCRdb called the 5' RACE reads again in MiXCR, with one record for every CDR3 protein. The data show around 550,000 distinct CDR3 sequences, with 15% to 20% seen just once and around 15% held by the top ten. Source: PBMCs, taken 15 days after the yellow fever booster vaccination. The origin of the receptors is a man aged 25-45 years who received the YFV17D yellow fever vaccine.

This chain uses TRBV6-2 or TRBV6-3 with TRBJ2-1; TRBD2 might be the D (6 bases). Germline V gives CDR1 MNHEY, CDR2 SVGEGT. Trimming took off 4 bases at V and 4 bases at J, with 11 bases between the two ends. The CDR3 consists of 14 residues. The CDR3 coding sequence is TGTGCCAGCAGTTGGGCGGGGCCGTACAATGAGCAGTTCTTC. Protein sequence: CASSWAGPYNEQFF.

The chain joins TRBV5-6 to TRBJ1-2; 8 nucleotides agree with TRBD1. The length of the CDR3 is 14 residues. Trimming at V came to 5 bases and at J to 2 bases, leaving 5 bases not matched to a gene. CDR1 SGHDT and CDR2 YYEEEE come from the germline V gene. The CDR3 DNA reads TGTGCCAGCAGAACACGACAGGGGAACTATGGCTACACCTTC. Its translation: CASRTRQGNYGYTF.

The gene calls are TRBV18 and TRBJ1-2; D is possibly TRBD1 (5 bases). The V gene lost 1 base and the J gene lost 0 bases, with 12 bases spanning the gap. Germline V gives CDR1 KGHSH, CDR2 LQKENI. The CDR3 runs to 16 residues. The CDR3 reads CASSPLAGTSNYGYTF. Here the CDR3 DNA reads TGTGCCAGCTCACCACTGGCAGGGACCTCTAACTATGGCTACACCTTC.

This chain links TRBV7-2 with TRBJ2-1; D tentatively fits TRBD1 or TRBD2 (5 bases each). The V and J ends lost 1 base and 3 bases respectively, with 13 bases between them. The CDR3 is 16 amino acids. The germline gives CDR1 SGHTA, CDR2 FQGNSA. CDR3 in amino acids: CASSLEMGTVYNEQFF. For the CDR3, the DNA is TGTGCCAGCAGCTTAGAGATGGGGACGGTCTACAATGAGCAGTTCTTC.

The J gene is TRBJ2-2, the V gene TRBV29-1; TRBD2 agrees at 8 bases. Losses at the gene ends were 1 base for V and 6 bases for J; bases not matched to a gene: 4. This CDR3 has 14 amino acids. Per the germline V gene, CDR1 is SQVTM and CDR2 is ANQGSEA. The CDR3: CSVEAGGPSGELFF. The CDR3 coding sequence is TGCAGCGTTGAAGCGGGAGGGCCCTCCGGGGAGCTGTTTTTT.

This clonotype was seen only a few times. This chain links TRBV9 with TRBJ2-3, with D perhaps matching TRBD2 (5 bases). The CDR3 has 13 amino acids. Trimming shortened V by 3 bases and J by 6 bases, and 11 bases separated the two germline ends. The germline V gene has CDR1 SGDLS and CDR2 YYNGEE. CDR3 loop: CASSASSSDTQYF. The DNA of the CDR3 is TGTGCCAGCAGCGCATCTAGCTCTGATACGCAGTATTTT.

V gene TRBV6-1 combines with J gene TRBJ2-1; 11 bases match TRBD2. The CDR3 runs 14 residues. V shed 6 bases, J shed 6 bases, and the junction held 4 bases outside the gene matches. Germline values: CDR1 MNHNS, CDR2 SASEGT. CDR3 sequence reads: CASRGTSGGNEQFF. DNA for the CDR3: TGTGCCAGCAGAGGGACTAGCGGCGGCAATGAGCAGTTCTTC.

Of note for this clonotype: One end of the junction does not line up with germline, which may come from a read error. The chain links TRBV20-1 to TRBJ2-4; maybe TRBD2 (7 bases). The germline V gene has CDR1 DFQATT and CDR2 SNEGSKA (reference sequence). This CDR3 is built from 15 residues. The CDR3 region has the DNA TGCTGTGCTAGATTGGGGCAGGGGAGGGGAAACATTCAGTACTTC. Translation: CCARLGQGRGNIQYF.

The rearrangement links TRBV12-3 or TRBV12-4 to TRBJ2-5, with D unresolved. This CDR3 has 13 residues. Trimming removed 2 bases from V and 3 bases from J, with 7 bases in between. CDR3 residues: CASSLWKKETQYF. The CDR3, as DNA: TGTGCCAGCAGTTTATGGAAAAAAGAGACCCAGTACTTC.

A few counts support this clonotype. This chain connects TRBV5-1 to TRBJ2-1; possible D gene TRBD2, 5 bases. Germline assignment: CDR1 SGHRS and CDR2 YFSETQ. V gave up 6 bases and J gave up 1 base, with 14 bases separating them. The CDR3 totals 15 residues. This CDR3 reads CASTRGEGSYNEQFF. Written as DNA, the CDR3 is TGCGCCAGCACCCGGGGTGAGGGATCCTACAATGAGCAGTTCTTC.

This chain connects TRBV5-6 to TRBJ2-5; no clear D. Deletions cut 0 bases from V and 0 bases from J, with 6 bases between. The germline V gene has CDR1 SGHDT and CDR2 YYEEEE. CDR3 length: 14 amino acids. The CDR3 here is CASSLVEYQETQYF. The CDR3 DNA follows: TGTGCCAGCAGCTTGGTAGAGTACCAAGAGACCCAGTACTTC.

This clonotype was seen more than once but under ten times. The V and J genes are TRBV7-2 and TRBJ2-7; 8 bases are a match to TRBD1. This CDR3 has 14 amino acids. V lost 5 bases and J lost 2; bases outside the gene matches: 5. Germline assignment: CDR1 SGHTA and CDR2 FQGNSA. The CDR3 bases are TGTGCCAGCAGCGCACAGGGGGGTCCCTACGAGCAGTACTTC. This translates into CASSAQGGPYEQYF.

This clonotype was observed a few times. V and J are TRBV7-9 and TRBJ2-5, with D unresolved. The CDR3 is 13 residues long. Germline loops: CDR1 SEHNR, CDR2 FQNEAQ (reference sequence). Trimming pared 5 bases from V and 5 bases from J, leaving 12 bases between. The DNA of the CDR3 is TGTGCCAGCAGCGCAGTTCGTCACGAGACCCAGTACTTC. Protein: CASSAVRHETQYF. Looking up the rest from reference TRBV7-9 and TRBJ2-5 gives the full variable domain: DTGVSQNPRHKITKRGQNVTFRCDPISEHNRLYWYRQTLGQGPEFLTYFQNEAQLEKSRLLSDRFSAERPKGSFSTLEIQRTEQGDSAMYLCASSAVRHETQYFGPGTRLLVL.

The chain recombines TRBV7-2 with TRBJ2-7; maybe TRBD1 (6 bases). CDR1 is SGHTA and CDR2 is FQGNSA in the germline V gene. Trimming shortened V by 1 base and J by 5 bases, and 12 bases separated the two germline ends. The CDR3 has 14 residues. The CDR3 region has the DNA TGTGCCAGCAGCTTAGACAGGGTCCAAAACGAGCAGTACTTC. It specifies CASSLDRVQNEQYF.

This clonotype was detected a few times. The V call is TRBV11-2, the J call TRBJ2-7, with no clear D. The CDR3 has 13 amino acids. CDR1 and CDR2 (germline): SGHAT, FQNNGV. V shed 3 bases and J shed 3 bases, with 9 bases lying between them. The CDR3: CASSLSWGYEQYF. CDR3 sequence (DNA): TGTGCCAGCAGCTTGTCTTGGGGCTACGAGCAGTACTTC. Full variable domain (outside the CDR3, taken from reference TRBV11-2 and TRBJ2-7): EAGVAQSPRYKIIEKRQSVAFWCNPISGHATLYWYQQILGQGPKLLIQFQNNGVVDDSQLPKDRFSAERLKGVDSTLKIQPAKLEDSAVYLCASSLSWGYEQYFGPGTRLTVT.

This clonotype was observed a handful of times. The J gene is TRBJ2-2, the V gene TRBV20-1; 16 positions match TRBD2. V gave up 7 bases and J gave up 7 bases; unmatched junction bases: 3. The CDR3 extends over 14 amino acids. Germline V gene lookup returns CDR1 DFQATT and CDR2 SNEGSKA (reference sequence). CDR3 sequence: CSGGTSGRGGELFF. The CDR3, as DNA: TGCAGTGGAGGGACTAGCGGGAGGGGCGGGGAGCTGTTTTTT.

This clonotype was observed a handful of times. This chain links TRBV4-3 with TRBJ2-7, with 14 bases fitting TRBD2. The CDR3 has 18 amino acids. V dropped 1 base and J dropped 3; count of bases not matched to a gene: 8. The germline V gene has CDR1 LGHNA and CDR2 YSLEER. As DNA, the CDR3 is TGCGCCAGCAGCCAAGGGACCATCGGACTAGCGGGAGGCTACGAGCAGTACTTC. Its translation is CASSQGTIGLAGGYEQYF.

This sequence joins TRBV11-3 and TRBJ1-1, with a tentative D call TRBD1 (5 bases). Trimming took 5 bases from V and 8 from J, leaving 12 bases between them. Germline CDR1 reads SGHNT; CDR2 reads YENEEA. This CDR3 contains 12 residues. CDR3 amino acids: CASSARAGEAFF. CDR3 nucleotide sequence: TGTGCCAGCAGCGCGAGAGCAGGGGAAGCTTTCTTT.

This clonotype was recorded a few times. The chain is built from TRBV28 and TRBJ2-7; 9 nucleotides match TRBD2. CDR3 length equals 17 residues. Germline-derived CDR1 and CDR2 are MDHEN and SYDVKM. V shed 5 bases and J 1 base; nucleotides not matched to a gene: 12. This chain's CDR3 is CASSALPGTSRSYEQYF. The CDR3 DNA is TGTGCCAGCAGTGCTCTCCCCGGGACTAGCAGATCCTACGAGCAGTACTTC.

In this sample, this clonotype turned up a few times. With a much larger clone just one base away, this may be a read error. The J gene is TRBJ2-5, the V gene TRBV15; D remains ambiguous. The CDR3 consists of 11 residues. Trimming removed 5 bases from V and 4 bases from J, with 5 bases in between. CDR1 is LNHNV, CDR2 YYDKDF, per germline (reference sequence). The CDR3 coding sequence is TGTGCCACCAGCCCCGGAGAGACCCAGTACTTC. It yields the protein CATSPGETQYF.

A few counts support this clonotype. The CDR3: CSAKPSRAGETQYF. The DNA for the CDR3 is TGCAGTGCCAAACCGTCAAGGGCCGGAGAGACCCAGTACTTC. The chain combines TRBV20-1 with TRBJ2-5; D gene uncertain. Germline V gene data show CDR1 as DFQATT and CDR2 as SNEGSKA (reference sequence). V lost 6 bases and J lost 4, with 18 bases in between. This CDR3 region has 14 residues.

This clonotype was counted ten times or more. Sequence at one end of the junction differs from germline and may be a read error. The V call is TRBV5-1, the J call TRBJ2-7; TRBD1 agrees at 8 bases. The CDR3 has 14 residues. Germline loops: CDR1 SGHRS, CDR2 YFSETQ. CDR3 protein: CASSSGTGSYEQYF. The DNA of the CDR3 is TGTGCCAGCAGCTCCGGGACAGGTTCCTACGAGCAGTACTTC.

This clonotype was counted between two and nine times. The chain carries TRBV4-3 and TRBJ2-1; 9 nucleotides align to TRBD2. CDR3 length equals 20 residues. Germline values: CDR1 LGHNA, CDR2 YSLEER. V lost 0 bases to trimming and J lost 7 bases; unmatched junction nucleotides: 19. The CDR3 nucleotides read TGCGCCAGCAGCCAAGACCCGATTATGGATGGCGGGAGGGCCGGGAATGAGCAGTTCTTC. This codes for CASSQDPIMDGGRAGNEQFF.